This entry is about one TCR beta chain. The sample comes from a study of T-cell reconstitution after alpha-beta-depleted transplantation in children. The TCRbeta library was prepared with unique molecular identifiers. Using its own MiXCR run on the PCR reads, TCRdb lists one record per CDR3 protein. The repertoire holds 300,000 to 400,000 distinct CDR3 sequences, with about 14% as singletons. The sample consisted of PBMCs, taken from the stem cell graft. The clonotype originates from a human donor who donated a stem cell graft to a child with Fanconi anemia.

CDR3 protein: CASSLDGDSYEQYV. CDR3 coding DNA: TGTGCCAGCAGCTTAGACGGGGATTCCTACGAGCAGTACGTC. This sequence joins TRBV7-9 and TRBJ2-7; D may be TRBD2 (5 bases). Between the trimmed V and J ends, which lost 1 base and 1 base, there was a span of 8 bases. CDR3 size: 14 residues. CDR1 and CDR2 from the germline V gene are SEHNR and FQNEAQ (reference sequence).